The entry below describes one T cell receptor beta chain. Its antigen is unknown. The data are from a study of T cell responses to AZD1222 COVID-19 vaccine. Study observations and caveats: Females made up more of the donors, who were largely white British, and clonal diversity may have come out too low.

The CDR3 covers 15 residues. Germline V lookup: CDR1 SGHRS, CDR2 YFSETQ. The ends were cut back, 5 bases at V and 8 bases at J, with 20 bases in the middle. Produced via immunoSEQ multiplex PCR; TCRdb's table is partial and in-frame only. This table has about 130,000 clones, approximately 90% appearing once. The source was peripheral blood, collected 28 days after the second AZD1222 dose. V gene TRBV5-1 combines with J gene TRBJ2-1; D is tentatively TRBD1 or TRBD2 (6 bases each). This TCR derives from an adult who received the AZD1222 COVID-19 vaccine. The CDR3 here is CASRMPRGVGDEQFF. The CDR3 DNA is TGCGCCAGCAGAATGCCTAGGGGGGTTGGGGATGAGCAGTTCTTC. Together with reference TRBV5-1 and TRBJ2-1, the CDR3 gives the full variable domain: KAGVTQTPRYLIKTRGQQVTLSCSPISGHRSVSWYQQTPGQGLQFLFEYFSETQRNKGNFPGRFSGRQFSNSRSEMNVSTLELGDSALYLCASRMPRGVGDEQFFGPGTRLTVL.